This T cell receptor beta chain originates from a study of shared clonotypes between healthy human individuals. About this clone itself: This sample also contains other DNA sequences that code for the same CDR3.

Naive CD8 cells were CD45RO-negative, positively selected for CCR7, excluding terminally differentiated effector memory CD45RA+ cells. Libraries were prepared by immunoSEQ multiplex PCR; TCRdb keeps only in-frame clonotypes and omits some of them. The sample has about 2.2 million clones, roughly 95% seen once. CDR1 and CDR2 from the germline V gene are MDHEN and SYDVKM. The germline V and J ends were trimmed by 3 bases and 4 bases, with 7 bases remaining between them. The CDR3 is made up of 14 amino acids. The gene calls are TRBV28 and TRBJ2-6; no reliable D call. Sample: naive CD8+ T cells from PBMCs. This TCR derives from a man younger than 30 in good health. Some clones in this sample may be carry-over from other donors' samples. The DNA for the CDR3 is TGTGCCAGCAGTTTCCCTTCGGGGGCCAACGTCCTGACTTTC. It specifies CASSFPSGANVLTF.